This TCR beta chain stems from a study of regulatory T cells in long-lasting Graves disease. Germline assignment: CDR1 ENHRY and CDR2 SYGVKD. V was shortened by 5 bases and J by 1 base, with 11 bases between the two germline ends. This CDR3 has 14 amino acids. Ten or more counts support this clonotype. Described time point: newly diagnosed GD, antithyroid drugs for less than 3 months. Extracted RNA from PBMCs served as the source of the TCR library. Investigators prepared the TCR beta libraries by applying iRepertoire HTBI primers and Arm-PCR of CDR3 regions. In TCRdb, the multiplex PCR reads were re-called with MiXCR into one record per CDR3 protein. The table includes 200,000 to 250,000 distinct CDR3 sequences, around 21% detected once.

This sample comprised peripheral blood mononuclear cells (PBMCs), obtained at new diagnosis, from a patient treated with antithyroid drugs. The sequence came from a female donor with Graves disease. The chain has TRBV10-3 and TRBJ1-2; the D gene is possibly TRBD1 (5 bases). The DNA of the CDR3 is TGTGCCATCAGTCGGGACGTCTATAACTATGGCTACACCTTC. The encoded protein is CAISRDVYNYGYTF.